This T cell receptor (beta chain) was obtained from a study of cytomegalovirus exposure and HLA in healthy donors. Across the whole study: Among the roughly 400 donors who were genotyped, over 70% fell in the genetic ancestry cluster that is associated with self-reported Caucasian donors. Whole-study findings and limits: A prior analysis recorded that most TCR beta V segments were productive about 87% or about 30% of the time. With further analysis later on, most CMV-associated TCR beta chains appeared HLA-restricted.

Notes on this clone: Its antigen remains unidentified.

PCR involved 60 Vbeta and 13 Jbeta primers. Using immunoSEQ multiplex PCR, the repertoire was profiled, and TCRdb retains in-frame clones only, with some absent. In the table there are around 160,000 clones, 68% of which are singletons. This CDR3 is 14 amino acids long. Germline V gene data show CDR1 as SGHVS and CDR2 as FQNEAQ. V lost 5 bases and J 4 bases, leaving 14 bases between the germline ends. The TCR sequence derives from a man in his forties or fifties in good health and CMV-seronegative. The sequenced sample was PBMCs. The chain uses TRBV7-8 and TRBJ1-2, with D perhaps matching TRBD1 (5 bases). As DNA, the CDR3 is TGTGCCAGCAGCCCCACCGGGGGGGGCTATGGCTACACCTTC. Translation: CASSPTGGGYGYTF.